This entry lists 23 T cell receptor beta chains sequenced from one sample in a study of blood T cell repertoires in COVID-19. TCRdb's table, derived via immunoSEQ multiplex PCR, lists solely in-frame clones and lacks some. The sample has about 330,000 clones; 92% are singletons. Sequencing used PBMCs or T cells enriched from blood (not recorded which). The receptors come from a woman in her 30s who had recovered from COVID-19.

This chain connects TRBV29-1 to TRBJ1-4; 7 bases are shared with TRBD1. Germline CDR1 is SQVTM and CDR2 is ANQGSEA. The CDR3 loop spans 14 amino acids. J was trimmed by 0 bases and V by 6 bases; bases with no gene match: 4. The CDR3 region is CSVATGATNEKLFF. CDR3 nucleotides: TGCAGCGTGGCTACAGGGGCAACTAATGAAAAACTGTTTTTT.

The rearrangement uses TRBV5-1 and TRBJ1-6; perhaps TRBD1 as D (5 bases). Germline loops: CDR1 SGHRS, CDR2 YFSETQ. The length of the CDR3 is 14 residues. Trimming took 5 bases from V and 7 from J, leaving 13 bases between them. The CDR3 bases are TGCGCCAGCAGTGAGTGGGGCCGGAATTCACCCCTCCACTTT. Protein product: CASSEWGRNSPLHF.

This clone occurred a few times. V gene TRBV19 combines with J gene TRBJ1-2, with no clear D. This CDR3 has 14 residues. V was shortened by 3 bases and J by 4 bases, with 12 bases between the two germline ends. The germline CDR1 and CDR2 sequences are LNHDA and SQIVND (reference sequence). Here the CDR3 DNA reads TGTGCCAGTAGTATCCCCCAGGCCCCCTATGGCTACACCTTC. It yields the protein CASSIPQAPYGYTF.

This chain connects TRBV25-1 to TRBJ2-7, with TRBD2 matching 9 bases. From germline, CDR1 is MGHDK and CDR2 SYGVNS. The CDR3 covers 15 residues. Trimming removed 4 bases from V and 6 bases from J; junction bases left unmatched: 10. The CDR3: CASSAVAGGPGEQYF. The DNA of the CDR3 is TGTGCCAGCAGTGCGGTTGCGGGGGGGCCGGGCGAGCAGTACTTC.

This chain uses TRBV7-2 with TRBJ2-5; 13 positions match TRBD2. Germline V CDR1 and CDR2: SGHTA, FQGNSA. The CDR3 is 18 residues long. Trimming at V came to 0 bases and at J to 5 bases, leaving 9 bases not matched to a gene. The CDR3 sequence: CASSLAGGLAGSRETQYF. CDR3 DNA sequence: TGTGCCAGCAGCTTAGCGGGGGGACTAGCGGGATCCAGGGAGACCCAGTACTTC.

The rearrangement links TRBV9 to TRBJ2-3; 14 bases align to TRBD2. CDR1 and CDR2 from the germline V gene are SGDLS and YYNGEE. V shed 1 base, J shed 1 base, and the junction held 5 bases outside the gene matches. The CDR3 extends over 18 amino acids. In nucleotides, the CDR3 is TGTGCCAGCAGCGTAAGGGGACTAGCGGGGGAACGCACAGATACGCAGTATTTT. As protein: CASSVRGLAGERTDTQYF.

The chain joins TRBV28 to TRBJ1-2, with a weak D call TRBD1 (5 bases). The germline gives CDR1 MDHEN, CDR2 SYDVKM. The germline V and J ends were trimmed by 6 bases and 5 bases, with 10 bases remaining between them. CDR3 length: 12 residues. CDR3 region: CASSQGDYGYTF. CDR3 DNA sequence: TGTGCCAGCAGCCAGGGTGATTATGGCTACACCTTC.

This sequence joins TRBV4-1 and TRBJ1-2; tentative D call: TRBD1 (5 bases). The V and J ends lost 0 bases and 10 bases respectively, with 21 bases between them. Germline values: CDR1 MGHRA, CDR2 YSYEKL. The CDR3 is 16 residues long. The CDR3 is CASSQDPLGQGGDYTF. In nucleotides, the CDR3 is TGCGCCAGCAGCCAAGATCCCCTTGGGCAGGGAGGGGACTACACCTTC.

The J gene is TRBJ1-6, the V gene TRBV25-1; 7 bases agree with TRBD1. Germline V gives CDR1 MGHDK, CDR2 SYGVNS. This CDR3 contains 15 residues. The J segment lost 8 bases and the V segment lost 3 bases, leaving 7 bases of the junction unmatched. The DNA for the CDR3 is TGTGCCAGCAGTGATTCGGGAGGGGGCGATTCACCCCTCCACTTT. As protein: CASSDSGGGDSPLHF.

This clone occurred a few times. The chain is built from TRBV7-9 and TRBJ1-2, with D possibly being TRBD1 (6 bases). The length of the CDR3 is 14 residues. Trimming removed 1 base at V and 4 bases at J, with 10 bases between. The V gene's germline CDR1 is SEHNR and CDR2 FQNEAQ (reference sequence). The CDR3 nucleotides read TGTGCCAGCAGCTTAGAGGGGGATGGCTATGGCTACACCTTC. It translates to CASSLEGDGYGYTF.

CDR3 nucleotides: TGTGCCAGCACCCTACAGGGGGCGATGTCCGGGGAGCTGTTTTTT. Its protein product is CASTLQGAMSGELFF. The V and J genes are TRBV28 and TRBJ2-2; 9 bases align to TRBD1. J was trimmed by 6 bases and V by 7 bases; bases with no gene match: 9. The CDR3 totals 15 residues. Germline CDR1 is MDHEN and CDR2 is SYDVKM.

This chain uses TRBV11-3 with TRBJ2-3, with 10 bases fitting TRBD2. Trimming took 5 bases from V and 2 from J; bases not matched to a gene: 10. The CDR3 is 17 amino acids. Germline-derived CDR1 and CDR2 are SGHNT and YENEEA. The CDR3, as DNA: TGTGCCAGCAGCGACGACCTAGCGGGAGCTACCACAGATACGCAGTATTTT. Translated, it gives CASSDDLAGATTDTQYF.

V and J are TRBV5-4 and TRBJ2-5; 7 bases match TRBD1. Germline V gene lookup returns CDR1 SGHNT and CDR2 YYREEE (reference sequence). V was clipped by 10 bases and J by 6 bases; unmatched bases: 12. The CDR3 contains 13 residues. CDR3 loop: CAVEEGGVKTQYF. CDR3 nucleotides: TGTGCCGTTGAAGAAGGGGGCGTAAAGACCCAGTACTTC. The complete variable domain, with remaining parts taken from reference TRBV5-4 and TRBJ2-5, reads ETGVTQSPTHLIKTRGQQVTLRCSSQSGHNTVSWYQQALGQGPQFIFQYYREEENGRGNFPPRFSGLQFPNYSSELNVNALELDDSALYLCAVEEGGVKTQYFGPGTRLLVL.

This chain joins TRBV4-1 and TRBJ2-5; 10 nucleotides align to TRBD2. The CDR3 length is 16 residues. The V segment lost 5 bases and the J segment 2 bases; nucleotides outside the gene matches: 8. Germline V gene lookup returns CDR1 MGHRA and CDR2 YSYEKL. The CDR3 DNA follows: TGCGCCAGCAGCGGAACCGGGACTAGCGTTCAAGAGACCCAGTACTTC. It is translated as CASSGTGTSVQETQYF.

The chain joins TRBV19 to TRBJ1-4, with D tentatively TRBD1 (6 bases). The germline CDR1 and CDR2 sequences are LNHDA and SQIVND (reference sequence). CDR3 length equals 17 residues. V was shortened by 4 bases and J by 11 bases, with 26 bases between the two germline ends. CDR3 in DNA: TGTGCCAGTAGTACCCCACGACAGGATTCGGTGAGGGTTAAACTGTTTTTT. Protein sequence: CASSTPRQDSVRVKLFF.

The V gene is TRBV18, the J gene TRBJ1-1; maybe TRBD1 (6 bases). The germline V and J ends were trimmed by 3 bases and 7 bases, with 15 bases remaining between them. Germline values: CDR1 KGHSH, CDR2 LQKENI. CDR3 length: 14 residues. The CDR3 bases are TGTGCCAGCTCACCTTCGACAGGAGGTTTTGAAGCTTTCTTT. Translating gives CASSPSTGGFEAFF.

J is TRBJ1-3 and V is TRBV12-5; 8 bases fit TRBD1. This CDR3 region has 12 residues. The ends lost 6 bases at V and 11 bases at J; junction bases unmatched: 6. The germline V gene has CDR1 LGHNT and CDR2 FRNRAP. The CDR3 DNA reads TGTGCTAGTGGGCTCGGACAGGGCGCCATATATTTT. It codes for CASGLGQGAIYF.

This rearrangement joins TRBV5-1 to TRBJ2-3; 9 nucleotides agree with TRBD2. Germline CDR1 reads SGHRS; CDR2 reads YFSETQ. Trimming at V came to 5 bases and at J to 4 bases, leaving 8 bases not matched to a gene. The CDR3 extends over 15 amino acids. The CDR3 nucleotides are TGCGCCAGCAGGTCAGTTAGCGGGAGCCCAGATACGCAGTATTTT. Its protein is CASRSVSGSPDTQYF.

This clone showed up just once. The CDR3 loop reads CASSLSRGSGNTIYF. Written as DNA, the CDR3 is TGCGCCAGCAGCTTGTCTAGGGGATCCGGAAACACCATATATTTT. The chain carries TRBV5-1 and TRBJ1-3; D is perhaps TRBD1 (5 bases). The CDR3 runs 15 residues. CDR1 and CDR2 from the germline V gene are SGHRS and YFSETQ. V lost 1 base and J 4 bases, leaving 12 bases between the germline ends.

The chain couples TRBV5-1 to TRBJ2-3; 13 nucleotides match TRBD2. The J segment lost 2 bases and the V segment lost 0 bases, leaving 6 bases of the junction unmatched. Germline-derived CDR1 and CDR2 are SGHRS and YFSETQ. The CDR3 is made up of 18 amino acids. DNA of the CDR3: TGCGCCAGCAGCTTGGTGGGGACTAGCGGGACTCCCACAGATACGCAGTATTTT. This codes for CASSLVGTSGTPTDTQYF. The whole variable domain, remainder taken from reference TRBV5-1 and TRBJ2-3, is KAGVTQTPRYLIKTRGQQVTLSCSPISGHRSVSWYQQTPGQGLQFLFEYFSETQRNKGNFPGRFSGRQFSNSRSEMNVSTLELGDSALYLCASSLVGTSGTPTDTQYFGPGTRLTVL.

J is TRBJ2-7 and V is TRBV14; 9 bases are a match to TRBD1. The V gene's germline CDR1 is SGHDN and CDR2 FVKESK. CDR3 length: 13 amino acids. The J segment lost 6 bases and the V segment lost 4 bases, leaving 4 bases of the junction unmatched. Written as DNA, the CDR3 is TGTGCCAGCAGCCTCACGACAGGGGGCGAGCAGTACTTC. The encoded protein is CASSLTTGGEQYF. The full variable domain, completed using reference TRBV14 and TRBJ2-7, is EAGVTQFPSHSVIEKGQTVTLRCDPISGHDNLYWYRRVMGKEIKFLLHFVKESKQDESGMPNNRFLAERTGGTYSTLKVQPAELEDSGVYFCASSLTTGGEQYFGPGTRLTVT.

The chain carries TRBV6-5 and TRBJ1-1; D possibly corresponds to TRBD1 (6 bases). This CDR3 contains 12 residues. V was pared by 7 bases and J by 6 bases, with 12 bases between. The germline V gene encodes CDR1 MNHEY and CDR2 SVGAGI. The CDR3 DNA sequence: TGTGCCAGCAATCCACAGGGAGCTGAAGCTTTCTTT. Translation gives CASNPQGAEAFF.

The J gene is TRBJ2-3, the V gene TRBV3-1 (or the pseudogene TRBV3-2); D unresolved. The germline V gene encodes CDR1 LGHDT and CDR2 YNNKEL (reference sequence). The CDR3 has 14 amino acids. Trimming removed 2 bases from V and 4 bases from J, with 10 bases in between. The CDR3 spells CASSQLGPPDTQYF. CDR3 DNA: TGTGCCAGCAGCCAACTTGGCCCGCCAGATACGCAGTATTTT.